The 4 T cell receptor beta chains below all came from one sample that was sequenced in a study of blood T cell repertoires in COVID-19 (dated by TCRdb to between 2020 and 2021). Library creation used the immunoSEQ multiplex PCR assay. TCRdb obtained this table from immuneACCESS and retained in-frame rearrangements with V and J assigned. These tables miss some clones; where compared with another copy, unresolved V genes account for less than half of the shortfall, and the remainder is unexplained. A total of roughly 53,000 clones appear in this sample, about 78% of them only once. The ten largest clones take up approximately 20% of the sample. Sequenced sample: peripheral blood. The receptors were sampled from a man in his forties or fifties with active or convalescent COVID-19.

The J gene is TRBJ1-1, the V gene TRBV25-1; D gene unclear. The germline gives CDR1 MGHDK, CDR2 SYGVNS. This CDR3 is built from 12 residues. V was pared by 7 bases and J by 1 base, with 7 bases between. The CDR3 reads CASTRGNTEAFF. The CDR3 DNA sequence: TGTGCCAGCACTCGAGGGAACACTGAAGCTTTCTTT. Combining the CDR3 with reference TRBV25-1 and TRBJ1-1 gives the whole variable domain EADIYQTPRYLVIGTGKKITLECSQTMGHDKMYWYQQDPGMELHLIHYSYGVNSTEKGDLSSESTVSRIRTEHFPLTLESARPSHTSQYLCASTRGNTEAFFGQGTRLTVV.

This rearrangement joins TRBV5-1 to TRBJ1-3; D is unresolved. The CDR3 spans 18 residues. Trimming took 2 bases from V and 0 from J, leaving 18 bases between them. Germline CDR1 reads SGHRS; CDR2 reads YFSETQ. The CDR3: CASSLSPRDLSSGNTIYF. CDR3 coding DNA: TGCGCCAGCAGCTTATCGCCCCGGGATCTCAGCTCTGGAAACACCATATATTTT.

The V call is TRBV3-1 (or the pseudogene TRBV3-2), the J call TRBJ1-2; 7 bases map to TRBD1. The V gene's germline CDR1 is LGHDT and CDR2 YNNKEL (reference sequence). The V segment lost 4 bases and the J segment 8 bases; nucleotides outside the gene matches: 10. The CDR3 runs to 14 residues. CDR3 protein: CASSPRQGSRGYTF. The CDR3 nucleotides read TGTGCCAGCAGCCCCCGACAGGGAAGTCGCGGCTACACCTTC.

The gene calls are TRBV27 and TRBJ2-5; tentative D call: TRBD2 (5 bases). Germline lookup yields CDR1 MNHEY and CDR2 SMNVEV (reference sequence). Deletions cut 6 bases from V and 5 bases from J, with 19 bases between. The CDR3 sequence is 15 residues long. The CDR3 here is CASRSWETSSETQYF. CDR3 nucleotides: TGTGCCAGCAGATCCTGGGAGACCTCCAGTGAGACCCAGTACTTC.